Listed below are T cell receptor beta chains from one sample, sequenced in a study of T-cell reconstitution after alpha-beta-depleted transplantation in children. TCRdb reprocessed the PCR reads with MiXCR, giving one entry per CDR3 protein. Here the sample spans roughly 590,000 distinct CDR3 sequences, around 17% being singletons. This material consisted of PBMCs from the stem cell graft donor, taken from the stem cell graft. The origin of the receptors is a human donor who donated a stem cell graft to a child with acute myeloid leukemia. CDR3s leave out the opening cysteine and the closing phenylalanine or tryptophan.

J gene	V gene	CDR3 protein
TRBJ2-6	TRBV3-1	ASSPGDYSGANVLT
TRBJ1-4	TRBV12-3/TRBV12-4	ASSLRTGGGELF
TRBJ1-3	TRBV5-6	ASSVSGLRNTIY
TRBJ2-7	TRBV29-1	SVVVRTFEQY
TRBJ2-2	TRBV24-1	ATSDGTPPAGELF
TRBJ2-3	TRBV18	ASSRSGGADGDTQY
TRBJ2-3	TRBV6-2/TRBV6-3	ASKVSDRITDTQY
TRBJ2-2	TRBV25-1	ASMARGTTGLPNTGELF
TRBJ1-5	TRBV12-3/TRBV12-4	ASSSPPDRHNQPQH
TRBJ1-4	TRBV28	ASRRGLIEKLF
TRBJ1-1	TRBV20-1	SASRRILEAF
TRBJ1-1	TRBV12-3/TRBV12-4	ASSLALGQGYTEAF
TRBJ1-2	TRBV6-2/TRBV6-3	ASSPDSYYGYT
TRBJ2-2	TRBV7-8	ASSPSGQNTGELF
TRBJ2-5	TRBV20-1	SARDPRAPGETQY
TRBJ1-6	TRBV5-8	ASSPTHGGPGDSPLH
TRBJ2-1	TRBV5-1	ASGDRNPPNEQF
TRBJ1-3	TRBV15	ATSSNTGAPLDTIY
TRBJ1-5	TRBV5-1	ASSRDSTRPQPQH
TRBJ1-5	TRBV12-3/TRBV12-4	ASSWEGGGGGNQPQH
TRBJ2-7	TRBV7-2	ASSLDRHYEQY
TRBJ1-5	TRBV28	ASLPGGNQPQH
TRBJ1-1	TRBV3-1	ASSHPDESEAF
TRBJ2-1	TRBV20-1	SAVLAGAYNEQF
TRBJ2-3	TRBV20-1	SAPDRGSDTQY
TRBJ1-3	TRBV20-1	SARGANTIY
TRBJ2-2	TRBV20-1	SARTYSRGTGELF
TRBJ1-1	TRBV24-1	ATGTRDTEAF
TRBJ2-7	TRBV5-5	ASSLVAGATYEQY
TRBJ1-2	TRBV7-2	ASRGWDRDYGYT
TRBJ2-1	TRBV7-2	ASSLSNAGYNEQF
TRBJ2-5	TRBV28	ASSLVQIAQETQY
TRBJ1-2	TRBV12-3/TRBV12-4	ASSLVRGTLGYT
TRBJ2-1	TRBV20-1	SARAQGREQF
TRBJ2-3	TRBV20-1	SARVWTSTDTQY